Listed below are T cell receptor beta chains from one sample, sequenced in a study of graft-versus-host responses after intestinal transplantation. Method: immunoSEQ multiplex PCR; TCRdb's copy keeps in-frame clones and lacks some. This table has about 8,600 clones, approximately 33% appearing once. Sequenced material: alloreactive CD4+ T cells from a mixed lymphocyte reaction culture, taken before intestinal transplant. The receptors derive from a human patient who received an intestinal transplant. Each CDR3 is given with its conserved first and last residue. D genes are given only for firm matches. Some rows have no size entry. The others give once, few or many, or a class for an expanded clone.

j_call,d_call,v_call,cdr3_length,clone_size,cdr3_nt,cdr3_aa
TRBJ2-1,NA,TRBV9,15,NA,TGTGCCAGCAGCTTGTCGGGGAGTAGTAGAAATGAGCAGTTCTTC,CASSLSGSSRNEQFF
TRBJ2-7,NA,TRBV5-1,14,few,TGCGCCAGCAGCTTGGTTGGGGCCTCCTACGAGCAGTACTTC,CASSLVGASYEQYF
TRBJ2-5,TRBD2,TRBV19,16,NA,TGTGCCAGTAGTAGAATACTAGCGGGATTGGGAGAGACCCAGTACTTC,CASSRILAGLGETQYF
TRBJ1-5,NA,TRBV6-1,14,few,TGTGCCAGCAGCCCGCCGGGACAAGAGCAGCCCCAGCATTTT,CASSPPGQEQPQHF
TRBJ2-7,NA,TRBV28,13,NA,TGTGCCAGCAGTTTAGCCGGGACTCGCGAGCAGTACTTC,CASSLAGTREQYF
TRBJ2-7,NA,TRBV7-8,12,NA,TGTGCCAGCAGCTTTTCCGACAGGAGCTCCGACTTC,CASSFSDRSSDF
TRBJ2-3,NA,TRBV5-4,17,NA,TGTGCCAGCAGCCCAGAGGTACGGCAAGCTAGCACAGATACGCAGTATTTT,CASSPEVRQASTDTQYF
TRBJ2-3,TRBD2,TRBV7-6,16,NA,TGTGCCAGCAGCCAGGCTAGCGGGGGACTCACAGATACGCAGTATTTT,CASSQASGGLTDTQYF
TRBJ1-2,TRBD1,TRBV10-3,14,NA,TGTGCCATCAGTTATGACAGGGGACCCTATGGCTACACCTTC,CAISYDRGPYGYTF
TRBJ2-1,TRBD2,TRBV5-1,14,few,TGCGCCAGCAGAAGGCTAGCGGGAACTAATGAGCAGTTCTTC,CASRRLAGTNEQFF
TRBJ2-2,NA,TRBV2,16,medium-sized,TGTGCCAGCAGTCCTGACTTTCTACGTGGCACCGGGGAGCTGTTTTTT,CASSPDFLRGTGELFF
TRBJ2-1,TRBD1,TRBV28,16,NA,TGTGCCAGCAGTTCCCCGGGACAGGGGCCCTACAATGAGCAGTTCTTC,CASSSPGQGPYNEQFF
TRBJ1-5,NA,TRBV27,15,medium-sized,TGTGCCAGCAGTTTATACGGGGTAGCAGATCAGCCCCAGCATTTT,CASSLYGVADQPQHF
TRBJ2-7,TRBD2,TRBV5-4,13,few,TGTGCCAGCAGCGCGACTAGCCTGGGCGAGCAGTACTTC,CASSATSLGEQYF
TRBJ2-2,TRBD2,TRBV29-1,16,NA,TGCAGCGTTGAAAAGGGGGCGGGAGGGCCGCACGGGGAGCTGTTTTTT,CSVEKGAGGPHGELFF
TRBJ2-4,TRBD1,TRBV15,15,few,TGTGCCACCAGCAGAGATCCAGGGGGCCAAAACATTCAGTACTTC,CATSRDPGGQNIQYF
TRBJ2-3,NA,TRBV7-3,15,NA,TGTGCCAGCAGCTTAGCGGGCACTAGCACAGATACGCAGTATTTT,CASSLAGTSTDTQYF
TRBJ1-3,NA,TRBV6-5,15,few,TGTGCCAGCAGTTACTCGGGACAACCTGGAAACACCATATATTTT,CASSYSGQPGNTIYF
TRBJ1-2,TRBD1,TRBV7-3,13,NA,TGTGCCAGCAGCTCGACAGGGTTCTATGGCTACACCTTC,CASSSTGFYGYTF
TRBJ1-1,TRBD1,TRBV18,14,few,TGTGCCAGCTCACCACTGACAGGGTTGACTGAAGCTTTCTTT,CASSPLTGLTEAFF
TRBJ2-5,TRBD2,TRBV12-5,16,NA,TGTGCTAGTGGTTTCTCCTCACTAGCGGGAGAAGAGACCCAGTACTTC,CASGFSSLAGEETQYF
TRBJ2-7,TRBD1,TRBV7-9,16,NA,TGTGCCAGCAGCTTAGTGAGGGGACAGGGTACCTACGAGCAGTACTTC,CASSLVRGQGTYEQYF
TRBJ1-2,NA,TRBV2,16,NA,TGTGCCAGCAGTCCTCGGACATACGTTACCCCTTATGGCTACACCTTC,CASSPRTYVTPYGYTF
TRBJ2-3,TRBD2,TRBV4-1,18,NA,TGCGCCAGCAGCCACCAGGAGGCTAGCGGGGGGGCAGCAGATACGCAGTATTTT,CASSHQEASGGAADTQYF
TRBJ1-6,NA,TRBV18,15,NA,TGTGCCAGCTCAACTGGACGGGGGGTACATTCACCCCTCCACTTT,CASSTGRGVHSPLHF
TRBJ2-1,TRBD2,TRBV28,15,once,TGTGCCAGCAGTTTATGGGGAGCGGGAGGTCCTGAGCAGTTCTTC,CASSLWGAGGPEQFF
TRBJ2-3,TRBD2,TRBV7-9,14,NA,TGTGCCAGCAGCTATAGCGGGGTCACAGATACGCAGTATTTT,CASSYSGVTDTQYF
TRBJ2-2,NA,TRBV6-4,17,NA,TGTGCCAGCAGCGACCTAGGGAGGAGGGTACGGACCGGGGAGCTGTTTTTT,CASSDLGRRVRTGELFF
TRBJ2-5,TRBD2,TRBV7-8,15,few,TGTGCCAGCAGGTGGGGACTAGCGGGAGAAGAGACCCAGTACTTC,CASRWGLAGEETQYF